The 5 T cell receptor beta chains listed next were all sequenced from one sample in a study of T cell responses to AZD1222 COVID-19 vaccine. This table comes from immunoSEQ multiplex PCR, and its TCRdb copy is limited to in-frame clones, with some not included. In the table there are about 79,000 clones, approximately 90% of which are singletons. The input for sequencing was peripheral blood, taken on day 0 of MenACWY control vaccination. The receptors here all came from an adult in good health.

This chain connects TRBV19 to TRBJ2-7; the D is unclear. The CDR3 runs 14 residues. The germline gives CDR1 LNHDA, CDR2 SQIVND (reference sequence). V lost 3 bases and J lost 2, with 11 bases in between. The CDR3 loop reads CASSIYGFAYEQYF. CDR3 bases: TGTGCCAGTAGTATTTACGGGTTCGCCTACGAGCAGTACTTC. Together with reference TRBV19 and TRBJ2-7, the CDR3 gives the full variable domain: DGGITQSPKYLFRKEGQNVTLSCEQNLNHDAMYWYRQDPGQGLRLIYYSQIVNDFQKGDIAEGYSVSREKKESFPLTVTSAQKNPTAFYLCASSIYGFAYEQYFGPGTRLTVT.

The chain recombines TRBV9 with TRBJ2-3; 7 bases map to TRBD1. Unmatched junction bases numbered 18, after V lost 0 bases and J lost 2 bases. The CDR3 spans 20 residues. The germline V gene encodes CDR1 SGDLS and CDR2 YYNGEE. The CDR3 spells CASSVAGVKGAAEYTDTQYF. The CDR3 nucleotides read TGTGCCAGCAGCGTAGCCGGGGTGAAGGGGGCAGCGGAGTACACAGATACGCAGTATTTT.

The chain's CDR3 is CASSFVGRRQETQYF. In DNA form, the CDR3 reads TGTGCCAGCAGTTTTGTAGGGCGGAGACAAGAGACCCAGTACTTC. The chain joins TRBV7-2 to TRBJ2-5; D is uncertain. Germline values: CDR1 SGHTA, CDR2 FQGNSA. This CDR3 has 15 amino acids. The V and J ends lost 6 bases and 2 bases respectively, with 16 bases between them.

V and J are TRBV6-2 or TRBV6-3 and TRBJ1-5; 9 bases are shared with TRBD1. The CDR3 is 13 residues long. Germline CDR1 and CDR2: MNHEY and SVGEGT. V lost 5 bases and J lost 7; bases outside the gene matches: 3. CDR3 bases: TGTGCCAGCAGTGGGGACAGGGCGCAGCCCCAGCATTTT. Residues: CASSGDRAQPQHF.

The chain has TRBV7-6 and TRBJ2-3, with D possibly TRBD1 on 5 matching bases. Germline CDR1 is SGHVS and CDR2 is FNYEAQ. CDR3 size: 20 residues. Trimming left V 1 base short and J 0 bases short, with 23 bases between. The CDR3 DNA is TGTGCCAGCAGCTTAGAGAGTAAGGGGTGGACCGTAACTAGCACAGATACGCAGTATTTT. As protein: CASSLESKGWTVTSTDTQYF.